This entry features one T cell receptor (beta chain) sequence. These data are taken from a study of control samples from healthy donors and cancer patients. With 0 bases removed from V and 4 bases from J, the gap between germline ends came to 13 bases. The germline V gene has CDR1 MGHRA and CDR2 YSYEKL. CDR3 length: 15 amino acids. Sequenced by immunoSEQ multiplex PCR; TCRdb stores in-frame clones only, minus some. The repertoire has 150,000 to 200,000 clones, just over 90% of them found once; the top ten carry about 4%. The sample was blood. This receptor was obtained from a woman aged 55-70 years in good health. This chain links TRBV4-1 with TRBJ2-7, with no clear D. The CDR3 region is CASSQEAPGFYEQYF. The CDR3 DNA reads as TGCGCCAGCAGCCAAGAAGCGCCCGGGTTTTACGAGCAGTACTTC.